A single sample is the source of the 24 T cell receptor beta chains below, sequenced in a study of T cell clonality in common variable immunodeficiency (dated by TCRdb to between 2014 and 2017). Preparation of the library involved the immunoSEQ multiplex PCR assay. TCRdb limited this immuneACCESS table to in-frame rearrangements with V and J called. A share of clones is missing; checked studies link under half to unresolved V genes, and the rest is unexplained. This sample was tabulated with about 42,000 clones, among which there are no singletons. Around 1.4% of the sample rests with the top ten. Sequenced: peripheral blood mononuclear cells. Receptors originate from a person aged 18 to 70 in good health.

On this clone itself: From the germline J gene comes the end of the CDR3, since the read stops 3 residues before it. The gene calls are TRBV18 and TRBJ2-3; unclear D gene. This CDR3 is 12 amino acids long. Looked up from germline, CDR1 is KGHSH and CDR2 is LQKENI. CDR3 amino acids: CASSRPQETQYF. Incomplete CDR3 DNA: TGTGCCAGCTCACGCCCCCAGGAGACG.

This clone was recorded at least ten times. The read ends 3 residues early relative to the CDR3; the germline J gene fills the gap. This sequence joins TRBV20-1 and TRBJ2-2; TRBD2 aligns across 11 bases. V shed 7 bases and J 0 bases; nucleotides not matched to a gene: 7. There are 16 residues in the CDR3. Per the germline V gene, CDR1 is DFQATT and CDR2 is SNEGSKA (reference sequence). CDR3 amino acids: CSGASGRPANTGELFF. The part of the CDR3 DNA that was read is TGCAGTGGGGCTAGCGGGAGGCCCGCGAACACCGGGGAG.

There are many counts of this clone. Sequencing ends 3 residues short of the CDR3 end; the germline J gene provides the rest. The chain links TRBV5-1 to TRBJ2-6, with 7 positions matching TRBD2. Per germline, CDR1 SGHRS and CDR2 YFSETQ. V gave up 5 bases and J gave up 0 bases; unmatched junction bases: 8. The CDR3 sequence is 17 residues long. CDR3 DNA, as far as it was read: TGCGCCAGCAGGCCAGCGGGATTAACCTCTGGGGCCAACGTC. Amino acid sequence: CASRPAGLTSGANV. The CDR3 in full is CASRPAGLTSGANVLTF.

Concerning this clone itself: Coverage ceases 3 residues before the CDR3 finishes, and the germline J gene fills in the end. This rearrangement joins TRBV5-1 to TRBJ2-3, with D hard to call. CDR3 length: 15 amino acids. CDR1 is SGHRS, CDR2 YFSETQ, per germline. The germline V and J ends were trimmed by 2 bases and 5 bases, with 15 bases remaining between them. The CDR3 loop is CASSLWSQDIDTQYF. The sequenced part of the CDR3 DNA is TGCGCCAGCAGCTTATGGAGCCAAGACATAGATACG.

This clone was counted many times. The sequenced fragment ends 3 residues before the CDR3 boundary, so the rest is inferred from the germline J gene. The V and J genes are TRBV6-1 and TRBJ2-2; 10 positions agree with TRBD2. The CDR3 runs to 18 residues. Germline V gives CDR1 MNHNS, CDR2 SASEGT. The J segment lost 7 bases and the V segment lost 1 base, leaving 12 bases of the junction unmatched. CDR3 sequence: CASSEEWLAGGYSGELFF. CDR3 DNA, as far as it was read: TGTGCCAGCAGTGAAGAATGGTTAGCGGGAGGATACAGCGGGGAG.

This clone was counted at least ten times. The read gets to within 3 residues of the CDR3 end, and the germline J gene fills in the rest. The chain uses TRBV20-1 and TRBJ2-5, with TRBD2 matching 12 bases. V shed 4 bases, J shed 1 base, and the junction held 1 base outside the gene matches. Germline CDR1 reads DFQATT; CDR2 reads SNEGSKA (reference sequence). This CDR3 comprises 14 residues. The sequenced CDR3 bases are TGCAGTGCTACTAGCGGGAGGGGCCAAGAGACC. Translating it yields CSATSGRGQET. The whole CDR3 reads CSATSGRGQETQYF.

This clone was recorded many times. The sequenced part of the CDR3 DNA is TGCAGTGCAGGGGGGCTAGCGGGAGGCGAG. Encoded protein: CSAGGLAGGE. The complete CDR3 reads CSAGGLAGGEQYF. The gene calls are TRBV20-1 and TRBJ2-7; 11 bases match TRBD2. The read finishes 3 residues shy of the CDR3 end, and the germline J gene is used to complete it. Trimming cost V 6 bases and J 6 bases; bases outside gene matches: 7. CDR3 length: 13 amino acids. Germline V gene data show CDR1 as DFQATT and CDR2 as SNEGSKA (reference sequence).

This clone was counted ten times or more. The CDR3 goes on 3 residues after the read ends, and that part is filled in from the germline J gene. The rearrangement joins TRBV5-5 to TRBJ1-1; TRBD1 matches at 8 bases. Germline V gene data show CDR1 as SGHKS and CDR2 as YYEKEE (reference sequence). CDR3 length: 14 amino acids. The sequenced part of the CDR3 DNA is TGTGCCAGCAGCTTTGTTGCAGGGGGCGCTTCG. Translation: CASSFVAGGAS. The complete CDR3 reads CASSFVAGGASAFF.

Turning to this clone: The read ends 3 residues shy of where the CDR3 ends; the end is completed using the germline J gene. This chain connects TRBV2 to TRBJ2-7, with D possibly matching TRBD1 (6 bases). From germline, CDR1 is SNHLY and CDR2 FYNNEI. V gave up 3 bases and J gave up 4 bases, with 13 bases separating them. The CDR3 totals 14 residues. The CDR3: CASSDMSGTYEQYF. Partial CDR3 DNA: TGTGCCAGCAGTGATATGTCGGGGACATACGAG.

In its sample, this clone was seen many times. The CDR3 goes on 3 residues after the read ends, and that part is filled in from the germline J gene. This rearrangement joins TRBV6-2 or TRBV6-3 to TRBJ2-7; D call uncertain. Looked up from germline, CDR1 is MNHEY and CDR2 is SVGEGT. V lost 3 bases and J lost 3, with 6 bases in between. This CDR3 region has 12 residues. The covered CDR3 bases are TGTGCCAGCAGTTATTTCGTCTACGAG. This encodes CASSYFVYE. The complete CDR3 protein is CASSYFVYEQYF.

This clone was counted only a few times. Coverage ceases 3 residues before the CDR3 finishes, and the germline J gene fills in the end. V gene TRBV10-2 combines with J gene TRBJ2-1; 8 nucleotides agree with TRBD2. The CDR3 is 15 residues long. Looked up from germline, CDR1 is WSHSY and CDR2 is SAAADI. V gave up 7 bases and J gave up 6 bases; unmatched junction bases: 11. CDR3 protein: CASTPFRTSRNEQFF. The part of the CDR3 DNA that was read is TGCGCCAGCACTCCCTTCCGGACTAGCCGCAATGAG.

This clone has a count of ten or more. The CDR3 DNA, read in part, is TGCAGTGCTAGAGATGATTACGGGGCTAGCGGGAGACCTTGGGATGAG. This translates into CSARDDYGASGRPWDE. The CDR3 in its entirety is CSARDDYGASGRPWDEQFF. The chain couples TRBV20-1 to TRBJ2-1; 10 nucleotides line up with TRBD2. With the read ending 3 residues before the CDR3 end, the germline J gene is used to fill in that end. Germline V gene lookup returns CDR1 DFQATT and CDR2 SNEGSKA (reference sequence). The CDR3 contains 19 residues. Trimming took 0 bases from V and 8 from J; bases not matched to a gene: 19.

This clone was counted at least ten times. With the read ending 3 residues before the CDR3 end, the germline J gene is used to fill in that end. The chain combines TRBV2 with TRBJ2-7; TRBD1 matches 8 bases. The V gene's germline CDR1 is SNHLY and CDR2 FYNNEI. Trimming took 1 base from V and 0 from J; bases not matched to a gene: 2. The CDR3 is made up of 15 amino acids. The DNA read from the CDR3 is TGTGCCAGCAGTGAAGGGACAGGGACCTCCTACGAG. This translates into CASSEGTGTSYE. In full, the CDR3 is CASSEGTGTSYEQYF. Full variable domain (outside the CDR3, taken from reference TRBV2 and TRBJ2-7): EPEVTQTPSHQVTQMGQEVILRCVPISNHLYFYWYRQILGQKVEFLVSFYNNEISEKSEIFDDQFSVERPDGSNFTLKIRSTKLEDSAMYFCASSEGTGTSYEQYFGPGTRLTVT.

The sample holds many counts of this clone. The CDR3 end lies 3 residues beyond the end of the read and is filled in from the germline J gene. This chain connects TRBV7-9 to TRBJ2-3, with D possibly TRBD1 on 5 matching bases. Germline V gene sequence: CDR1 SEHNR, CDR2 FQNEAQ (reference sequence). The V end lost 7 bases, the J end lost 2 bases, and 13 bases lay between the germline ends. The CDR3 loop spans 14 amino acids. CDR3 in amino acids: CASNLDSYTDTQYF. CDR3 DNA, as far as it was read: TGTGCCAGCAACCTTGACAGTTACACAGATACG.

Concerning this clone: The read gets to within 3 residues of the CDR3 end, and the germline J gene fills in the rest. V usage is TRBV18 and J usage is TRBJ1-2, with D tentatively TRBD1 (6 bases). The CDR3 length is 15 residues. The germline V gene has CDR1 KGHSH and CDR2 LQKENI. The CDR3 bases that were read are TGTGCCAGCGCCGCGGGGGCCGCGAGCACAGATACC. Its protein product is CASAAGAASTDT. The full CDR3 reads CASAAGAASTDTYTF.

This clone was counted at least ten times. The read terminates 3 residues before the CDR3 end, so the remaining end is supplied by the germline J gene. The chain couples TRBV4-1 to TRBJ2-7, with 10 bases aligning to TRBD2. The V gene's germline CDR1 is MGHRA and CDR2 YSYEKL. The V segment lost 2 bases and the J segment 3 bases; nucleotides outside the gene matches: 1. The CDR3 contains 14 residues. CDR3 loop: CASSQTSGNYEQYF. The sequenced CDR3 bases are TGCGCCAGCAGCCAAACTAGCGGGAACTACGAG.

This clone appeared many times. The sequenced fragment ends 3 residues before the CDR3 boundary, so the rest is inferred from the germline J gene. The rearrangement links TRBV5-6 to TRBJ1-2, with D possibly TRBD1 on 6 matching bases. V lost 4 bases, J lost 2 bases, and 15 bases lay in between. This CDR3 comprises 15 residues. Germline assignment: CDR1 SGHDT and CDR2 YYEEEE. The chain's CDR3 is CASSLRGWGNYGYTF. The CDR3 DNA, read in part, is TGTGCCAGCAGCCTCAGGGGATGGGGGAACTATGGC.

The table lists this clone with many counts. The CDR3 end is not reached by the read, which stops 3 residues before it; the germline J gene fills it in. The chain carries TRBV5-1 and TRBJ1-6, with TRBD1 matching 9 bases. The V gene end was trimmed by 2 bases and the J gene end by 9 bases; junction bases not matched to a gene: 9. Germline CDR1 and CDR2: SGHRS and YFSETQ. This CDR3 is built from 16 residues. The CDR3 spells CASSLSGQGDVSPLHF. The CDR3 DNA, read in part, is TGCGCCAGCAGCTTATCGGGACAGGGAGACGTTTCACCC.

To note about this clone: Read coverage stops 3 residues before the CDR3 terminus; the germline J gene supplies the remainder. The chain carries TRBV19 and TRBJ1-2; the D is unclear. The germline V gene encodes CDR1 LNHDA and CDR2 SQIVND (reference sequence). There are 14 residues in the CDR3. The CDR3 reads CASSMASVSDDYTF. CDR3 bases read: TGTGCCAGTAGTATGGCTAGCGTCAGTGATGAC. Drawing the rest from reference TRBV19 and TRBJ1-2, the complete variable domain is DGGITQSPKYLFRKEGQNVTLSCEQNLNHDAMYWYRQDPGQGLRLIYYSQIVNDFQKGDIAEGYSVSREKKESFPLTVTSAQKNPTAFYLCASSMASVSDDYTFGSGTRLTVV.

This clone was recorded at least ten times. The read gets to within 3 residues of the CDR3 end, and the germline J gene fills in the rest. The rearrangement joins TRBV5-1 to TRBJ2-5; 7 bases align to TRBD2. CDR1 and CDR2 from the germline V gene are SGHRS and YFSETQ. The junction had 5 bases not matched to a gene; V was cut back by 4 bases and J by 5 bases. CDR3 length: 13 amino acids. The CDR3 protein is CASSLMGGETQYF. Incomplete CDR3 DNA: TGCGCCAGCAGCCTGATGGGGGGGGAGACC.

This clone came up many times. Read coverage stops 3 residues before the CDR3 terminus; the germline J gene supplies the remainder. V and J are TRBV2 and TRBJ2-1, with TRBD1 identical over 9 bases. Germline CDR1 SNHLY, CDR2 FYNNEI. CDR3 length: 16 amino acids. V lost 4 bases, J lost 0 bases, and 4 bases stayed unmatched. The CDR3 protein is CASSGTGVRSYNEQFF. The part of the CDR3 DNA that was read is TGTGCCAGCAGTGGGACAGGGGTCCGCTCCTACAATGAG.

As concerns this clone: The read comes to an end 3 residues before the CDR3 does, leaving the germline J gene to fill in the end. The chain uses TRBV7-3 and TRBJ1-2; D is uncertain. The CDR3 is 14 residues long. Germline V gene data show CDR1 as SGHTA and CDR2 as FQGTGA. The CDR3 is CASSFTAGVGDYTF. CDR3 DNA (partial): TGTGCCAGCAGCTTTACAGCGGGAGTTGGTGAC.

A few counts support this clone. This sequence may be a read error, since a much larger clone differs from it by one base. The read ends 3 residues shy of where the CDR3 ends; the end is completed using the germline J gene. V gene TRBV18 combines with J gene TRBJ1-4, with D perhaps matching TRBD1 (6 bases). The CDR3 has 14 residues. Looked up from germline, CDR1 is KGHSH and CDR2 is LQKENI. The covered CDR3 bases are TGTGCCAGCTCCAGGGGATCTGGGGCCAACGTA. This sequence encodes CASSRGSGANV. In full, the CDR3 is CASSRGSGANVLFF.

This clone was picked up many times. The sequence runs out 3 residues before the end of the CDR3; the remainder is reconstructed from the germline J gene. V gene TRBV6-1 combines with J gene TRBJ2-7; no firm D call. This CDR3 spans 11 amino acids. Germline V CDR1 and CDR2: MNHNS, SASEGT. V lost 3 bases, J lost 6 bases, and 6 bases lay in between. The CDR3 protein is CASSERGEQYF. CDR3 bases read: TGTGCCAGCAGTGAGCGTGGCGAG.